Listed below are T cell receptor beta chains from one sample, sequenced in a study of CD8 T cells in Susac syndrome. One entry per CDR3 protein, called by TCRdb with MiXCR from the immunoSEQ multiplex PCR reads. The table lists about 190,000 distinct CDR3 sequences, about 93% of them singletons. The sample comprised CD4+ T cells from PBMCs. The source is a human donor in good health. Both conserved end residues are part of each CDR3. The D gene is left open where the match is weak. Clone size appears in some rows only: once, few, many, or a class for an expanded clone.

D gene	CDR3 length	V gene	J gene	clone size	CDR3 protein	CDR3 DNA
NA	12	TRBV18	TRBJ2-5	NA	CASSPFLETQYF	TGTGCCAGCTCACCTTTCTTGGAGACCCAGTACTTC
NA	14	TRBV12-3/TRBV12-4	TRBJ2-1	once	CASSLGVDTVGQFF	TGTGCCAGCAGTTTAGGCGTCGACACCGTCGGGCAGTTCTTC
NA	11	TRBV29-1	TRBJ2-7	NA	CSVEEYTEQYF	TGCAGCGTGGAAGAGTATACCGAGCAGTACTTC
NA	16	TRBV5-4	TRBJ2-5	NA	CASSSLGGGFEETQYF	TGTGCCAGCAGCTCTCTTGGGGGCGGGTTCGAAGAGACCCAGTACTTC
NA	18	TRBV23-1	TRBJ2-7	NA	CASSQSTRGQESSYEQYF	TGCGCCAGCAGTCAATCAACCAGGGGCCAGGAGAGCTCCTACGAGCAGTACTTC
TRBD2	15	TRBV4-2	TRBJ2-5	few	CASSRSGGLQETQYF	TGTGCCAGCAGCCGTAGCGGGGGACTCCAAGAGACCCAGTACTTC
NA	17	TRBV2	TRBJ2-3	NA	CASSEWVNSQSGDTQYF	TGTGCCAGCAGTGAATGGGTAAACTCACAGTCAGGAGATACGCAGTATTTT
NA	12	TRBV29-1	TRBJ2-1	once	CSVAGTPNEQFF	TGCAGCGTGGCCGGGACACCTAATGAGCAGTTCTTC
NA	14	TRBV24-1	TRBJ1-2	NA	CATSDMRGNYGYTF	TGTGCCACCAGTGACATGCGGGGTAACTATGGCTACACCTTC
TRBD2	17	TRBV20-1	TRBJ2-3	once	CSARSPGLGRGTDTQYF	TGCAGTGCTAGATCGCCGGGACTAGGCAGAGGCACAGATACGCAGTATTTT
TRBD1	14	TRBV4-2	TRBJ1-1	NA	CASSQLQGASEAFF	TGTGCCAGCAGCCAATTACAGGGGGCGAGTGAAGCTTTCTTT
NA	16	TRBV30	TRBJ1-1	NA	CAWSVWGSVPNTEAFF	TGTGCCTGGAGTGTATGGGGTTCGGTGCCGAACACTGAAGCTTTCTTT
NA	17	TRBV28	TRBJ2-2	NA	CASSFAAGGGRTGELFF	TGTGCCAGCAGTTTCGCAGCAGGGGGGGGTAGGACCGGGGAGCTGTTTTTT
NA	15	TRBV3-1	TRBJ2-5	NA	CASSDRMPAGETQYF	TGTGCCAGCAGCGACCGGATGCCTGCGGGAGAGACCCAGTACTTC
NA	14	TRBV7-9	TRBJ1-2	NA	CASSLDGTSFGYTF	TGTGCCAGCAGCTTAGACGGGACATCCTTTGGCTACACCTTC
NA	13	TRBV2	TRBJ1-3	NA	CASSYREGNTIYF	TGTGCCAGCAGTTATCGGGAGGGGAACACCATATATTTT
NA	13	TRBV20-1	TRBJ2-2	once	CSARAGNTGELFF	TGCAGTGCTAGAGCGGGGAACACCGGGGAGCTGTTTTTT
NA	16	TRBV25-1	TRBJ2-4	NA	CASSEGRGPIKNIQYF	TGTGCCAGCAGTGAGGGGCGGGGCCCGATCAAAAACATTCAGTACTTC